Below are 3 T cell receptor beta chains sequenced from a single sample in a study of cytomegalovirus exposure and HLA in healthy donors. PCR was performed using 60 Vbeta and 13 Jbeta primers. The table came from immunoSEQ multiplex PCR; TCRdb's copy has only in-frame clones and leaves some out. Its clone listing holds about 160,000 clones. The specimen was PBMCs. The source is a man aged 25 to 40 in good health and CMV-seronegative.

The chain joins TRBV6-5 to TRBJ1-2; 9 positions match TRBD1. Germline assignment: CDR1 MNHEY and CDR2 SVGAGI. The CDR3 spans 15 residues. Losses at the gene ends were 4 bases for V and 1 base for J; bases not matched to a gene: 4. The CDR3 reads CASSSPGQGNYGYTF. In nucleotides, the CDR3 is TGTGCCAGCAGTTCCCCGGGACAGGGTAACTATGGCTACACCTTC.

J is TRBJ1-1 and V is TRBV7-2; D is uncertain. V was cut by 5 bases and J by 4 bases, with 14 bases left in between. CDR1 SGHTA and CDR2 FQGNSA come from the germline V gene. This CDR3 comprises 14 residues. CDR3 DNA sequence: TGTGCCAGCAGCCCAGTCGGGGAGGCCACTGAAGCTTTCTTT. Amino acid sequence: CASSPVGEATEAFF.

The CDR3 DNA reads as TGCGCCAGCAGCTCGACTAGCGGGAGGAGGAATGAGCAGTTCTTC. It is translated as CASSSTSGRRNEQFF. The chain joins TRBV5-1 to TRBJ2-1; 13 bases map to TRBD2. Germline V CDR1 and CDR2: SGHRS, YFSETQ. The CDR3 sequence is 15 residues long. Trimming took 3 bases from V and 7 from J; bases not matched to a gene: 4.